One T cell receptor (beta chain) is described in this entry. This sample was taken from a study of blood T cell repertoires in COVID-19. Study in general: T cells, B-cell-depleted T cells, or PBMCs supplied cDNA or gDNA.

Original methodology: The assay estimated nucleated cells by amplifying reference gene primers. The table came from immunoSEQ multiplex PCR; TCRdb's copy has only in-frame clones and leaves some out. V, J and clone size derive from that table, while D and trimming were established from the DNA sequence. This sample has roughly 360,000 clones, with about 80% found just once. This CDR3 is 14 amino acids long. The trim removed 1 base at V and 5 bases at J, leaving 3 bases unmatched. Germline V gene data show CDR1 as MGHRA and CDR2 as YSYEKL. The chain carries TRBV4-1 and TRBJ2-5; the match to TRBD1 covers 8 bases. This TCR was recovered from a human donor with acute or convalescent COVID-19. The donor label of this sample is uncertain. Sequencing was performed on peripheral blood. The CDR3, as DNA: TGCGCCAGCAGCCAAGGGGACAGGCTGGAGACCCAGTACTTC. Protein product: CASSQGDRLETQYF.